The rows below give T cell receptor beta chains drawn from one sample of a study of Ad26.COV2.S vaccination and SARS-CoV-2 variants. Clones were read by immunoSEQ multiplex PCR, and TCRdb kept only the in-frame ones, dropping some. The sample has about 280,000 clones; about 87% are singletons. The sequencing here drew on peripheral blood, taken in a trial of Ad26.COV2.S vaccine versus placebo. The source is a person aged 18 to 59 who received the Ad26.COV2.S COVID-19 vaccine or a placebo. Both conserved end residues are part of each CDR3. The order of the fields is clone size, J gene, V gene, CDR3 protein. Clone size is given for some rows only: seen once, a few or many times, or a class if the clone is expanded.

size: few; J: TRBJ2-7; V: TRBV29-1; CDR3: CSVKTSDYYEQYF
size: few; J: TRBJ1-5; V: TRBV14; CDR3: CASSQVSVGQPAPHQPQHF
size: -; J: TRBJ1-1; V: TRBV11-3; CDR3: CASSLRGMNTEAFF
size: once; J: TRBJ2-7; V: TRBV5-1; CDR3: CASSSGQGLGEQYF
size: -; J: TRBJ2-1; V: TRBV5-1; CDR3: CASSLVASPYNEQFF
size: -; J: TRBJ1-4; V: TRBV7-9; CDR3: CASSSGGGTNEKLFF
size: -; J: TRBJ1-5; V: TRBV10-1; CDR3: CASSESTQPQHF
size: -; J: TRBJ1-4; V: TRBV5-1; CDR3: CASSLGGGGKLFF
size: -; J: TRBJ1-1; V: TRBV6-5; CDR3: CASRTGTDYTEAFF
size: -; J: TRBJ1-3; V: TRBV5-1; CDR3: CASSLDVRNTIYF